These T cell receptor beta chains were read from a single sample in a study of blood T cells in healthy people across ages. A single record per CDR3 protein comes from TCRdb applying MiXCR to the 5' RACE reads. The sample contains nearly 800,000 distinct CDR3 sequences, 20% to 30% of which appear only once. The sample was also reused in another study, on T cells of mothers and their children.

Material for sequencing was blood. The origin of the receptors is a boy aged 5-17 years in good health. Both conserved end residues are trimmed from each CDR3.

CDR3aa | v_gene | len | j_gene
ASRRDRDYGYT | TRBV6-5 | 11 | TRBJ1-2
ASSQDKGTYNEQF | TRBV4-3 | 13 | TRBJ2-1
ASSLGGRSNTEAF | TRBV7-3 | 13 | TRBJ1-1
ASGGALGIGELF | TRBV28 | 12 | TRBJ2-2
ASSPKGLAGTDTQY | TRBV18 | 14 | TRBJ2-3
ASSSDRSGEKLF | TRBV2 | 12 | TRBJ1-4
ATSARDTHTGELF | TRBV24-1 | 13 | TRBJ2-2
SAYSGASTDTQY | TRBV20-1 | 12 | TRBJ2-3
SAHRLKGYGYT | TRBV20-1 | 11 | TRBJ1-2
ASSSGLVKI | TRBV7-3 | 9 | TRBJ2-1
ASSLSSQPYNEQF | TRBV5-6 | 13 | TRBJ2-1
ASRGLAGVYEQF | TRBV28 | 12 | TRBJ2-1
ATSDQYGYT | TRBV24-1 | 9 | TRBJ1-2
SVDRGDEQF | TRBV29-1 | 9 | TRBJ2-1
ASSTGPEKLF | TRBV4-1 | 10 | TRBJ1-4
ASSLWTEPVETQY | TRBV28 | 13 | TRBJ2-5
ASSPPDGYGYT | TRBV18 | 11 | TRBJ1-2
ASSFGTLATNEKLF | TRBV5-1 | 14 | TRBJ1-4
ASSSLRDSLYEQY | TRBV7-9 | 13 | TRBJ2-7
ASSLGRGYEQH | TRBV5-5 | 11 | TRBJ2-7
ASSGRGNQETQY | TRBV6-1 | 12 | TRBJ2-5
ASSQELRVRGPGEKLF | TRBV3-1 | 16 | TRBJ1-4
SVRGESQETQY | TRBV20-1 | 11 | TRBJ2-5
ASSSRLMREVETQY | TRBV7-2 | 14 | .
ASSSGGSYNEQF | TRBV7-9 | 12 | TRBJ2-1
ASSSRLKETQY | TRBV7-2 | 11 | TRBJ2-5
ASSPTVDNEQF | TRBV27 | 11 | TRBJ2-1
ASSLEGVFGETQY | TRBV7-9 | 13 | TRBJ2-5
SVWTAANYGYT | TRBV29-1 | 11 | TRBJ1-2
SDTSTTYNEQF | TRBV29-1 | 11 | TRBJ2-1
SALTGVDEKLF | TRBV29-1 | 11 | TRBJ1-4
SARGTQLTDTQY | TRBV20-1 | 12 | TRBJ2-3
ASSESSGSLQQY | TRBV12-3/TRBV12-4 | 12 | TRBJ2-5
ATTSGLGANVLT | TRBV15 | 12 | TRBJ2-6
ASSLGEGASYNEQF | TRBV5-1 | 14 | TRBJ2-1
ASSQLQNYGYT | TRBV4-1 | 11 | TRBJ1-2
SVLGLGGYEQY | TRBV29-1 | 11 | .
SARSRDDHEKLF | TRBV20-1 | 12 | TRBJ1-4
ASSYYGGDEQF | TRBV6-5 | 11 | TRBJ2-1
ASSPSGDNQPQH | TRBV18 | 12 | TRBJ1-5
ASSQDASGQVLGELF | TRBV4-3 | 15 | TRBJ2-2
ASSLGLAGGEWN | TRBV5-1 | 12 | TRBJ2-4
ASSETYYTGELF | TRBV6-1 | 12 | TRBJ2-2
SARDILAAVNTEAF | TRBV20-1 | 14 | TRBJ1-1
ASSKSPTLPLVRMGTKNIQY | TRBV21-1 | 20 | TRBJ2-4
ASSPQEETGSVKDTGELF | TRBV3-1 | 18 | TRBJ2-2
ASSQDQGGGRKSEKLF | TRBV3-1 | 16 | TRBJ1-4
ASSQDLASGTYEQY | TRBV3-1 | 14 | TRBJ2-7
ATSRDSVGTIGEKLS | TRBV15 | 15 | TRBJ1-4
SVERGEGYT | TRBV29-1 | 9 | TRBJ1-2
ASSPRRGNTEAF | TRBV18 | 12 | TRBJ1-1
ASSIVHQRGYEQY | TRBV19 | 13 | .
ASSKARFGLAGADTQY | TRBV19 | 16 | TRBJ2-3
ASSYRDPVYNEQF | TRBV12-3/TRBV12-4 | 13 | TRBJ2-1
ASSDRRIDRGNLQRQPQH | TRBV25-1 | 18 | TRBJ1-5
ASSPPDSPDTQY | TRBV3-1 | 12 | TRBJ2-3
SVEDPPYNEQF | TRBV29-1 | 11 | .
SVSGGEETQY | TRBV29-1 | 10 | TRBJ2-5
ATTGLQETQY | TRBV28 | 10 | TRBJ2-5
ASTDPGQLSNQPQH | TRBV6-2/TRBV6-3 | 14 | TRBJ1-5